This TCR beta chain stems from a study of regulatory dendritic cells for organ transplantation. Sorted subsets were CFSE-labeled and cultured 4 to 6 days with allogeneic dendritic cells. Germline CDR1 reads SEHNR; CDR2 reads FQNEAQ (reference sequence). J was trimmed by 6 bases and V by 2 bases; bases with no gene match: 14. The CDR3 consists of 18 residues. Produced via immunoSEQ multiplex PCR; TCRdb's table is partial and in-frame only. This sample has fewer than 5,000 clones, with about two thirds found just once. Of note for this clone: Its antigen is undetermined.

This chain uses TRBV7-9 with TRBJ2-7; TRBD2 aligns across 12 bases. The sequence derives from a human donor in good health. Input material: memory CD8+ T cells from blood cultured with dendritic cells. Subset given: CD45RO+ memory T cells. The CDR3 bases are TGTGCCAGCAGCTTAACGACTAGCGGGAGTTCTCTGCTCTCCGAGCAGTACTTC. Amino acid sequence: CASSLTTSGSSLLSEQYF.